This section outlines one T cell receptor (beta chain) sequence together with its context. As yet, its antigen is unknown. The data were taken from a study of cytomegalovirus exposure and HLA in healthy donors. 60 Vbeta and 13 Jbeta primers were used in PCR. Sequencing used immunoSEQ multiplex PCR; TCRdb keeps in-frame clones, though not all of them. The sample yields more than 100,000 clones, roughly 70% seen once. The CDR3 has 14 amino acids. Germline CDR1 reads SGHRS; CDR2 reads YFSETQ. V lost 1 base and J 2 bases, leaving 10 bases between the germline ends. General observations from the study: For cytomegalovirus status, the classifier reportedly gave diagnoses with high specificity and sensitivity. Presence/absence analyses assumed roughly uniform sequencing depth across donors. Cytomegalovirus association was listed for 164 TCR beta chains. In terms of immune exposure information, only CMV serostatus was available.

V usage is TRBV5-1 and J usage is TRBJ2-7, with D maybe TRBD2 (6 bases). Material for sequencing was PBMCs. This clonotype originated in a man aged 50-59 years in good health and CMV-seropositive. CDR3 residues: CASSLTGAPYEQYF. CDR3 bases: TGCGCCAGCAGCTTGACGGGAGCCCCCTACGAGCAGTACTTC.